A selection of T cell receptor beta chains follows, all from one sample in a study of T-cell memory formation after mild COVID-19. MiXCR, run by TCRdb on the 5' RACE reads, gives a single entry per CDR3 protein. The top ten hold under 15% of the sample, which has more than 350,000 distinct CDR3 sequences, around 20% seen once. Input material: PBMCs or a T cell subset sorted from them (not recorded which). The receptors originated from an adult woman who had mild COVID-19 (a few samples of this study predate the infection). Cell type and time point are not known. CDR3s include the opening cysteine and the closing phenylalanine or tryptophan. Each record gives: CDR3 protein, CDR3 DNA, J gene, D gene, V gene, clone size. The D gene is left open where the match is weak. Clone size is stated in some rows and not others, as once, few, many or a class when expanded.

CDR3: CASSQGGTSGGEQYF
DNA: TGTGCCAGCAGCCAAGGGGGGACTAGCGGGGGCGAGCAGTACTTC
J: TRBJ2-7
D: TRBD2
V: TRBV3-1
size: few

CDR3: CASSLTGGKVSVQRQFF
DNA: TGTGCCAGCAGCTTAACCGGTGGAAAAGTATCCGTACAAAGGCAGTTCTTC
J: TRBJ2-1
D: .
V: TRBV7-3
size: few

CDR3: CASSFEGRPNTEAFF
DNA: TGTGCCAGCAGCTTCGAAGGTAGACCGAACACTGAAGCTTTCTTT
J: TRBJ1-1
D: .
V: TRBV5-5
size: few

CDR3: CASSQGPGGYRELFF
DNA: TGCGCCAGCAGCCAAGGGCCGGGGGGCTACCGGGAGCTGTTTTTT
J: TRBJ2-2
D: .
V: TRBV4-1
size: few

CDR3: CASSSQEQYF
DNA: TGTGCCAGCAGCTCTCAGGAGCAGTACTTC
J: TRBJ2-7
D: .
V: TRBV5-8
size: .

CDR3: CASSEGGGKAHEQYF
DNA: TGTGCCAGCAGTGAAGGCGGCGGGAAGGCCCACGAGCAGTACTTC
J: TRBJ2-7
D: .
V: TRBV2
size: few

CDR3: CATGFGTPMGEQYF
DNA: TGTGCCACCGGTTTCGGGACTCCCATGGGCGAGCAGTACTTC
J: TRBJ2-7
D: .
V: TRBV6-2/TRBV6-3
size: .

CDR3: CASSYRFQETQYF
DNA: TGTGCCAGCAGTTACCGGTTCCAAGAGACCCAGTACTTC
J: TRBJ2-5
D: .
V: TRBV6-5
size: .

CDR3: CASSLVSGRYPNTGELFF
DNA: TGTGCCAGCAGCTTAGTATCCGGCAGGTACCCGAACACCGGGGAGCTGTTTTTT
J: TRBJ2-2
D: .
V: TRBV7-2
size: .

CDR3: CASRGTSGSYYNEQFF
DNA: TGTGCCAGCAGGGGGACTAGCGGGAGTTACTACAATGAGCAGTTCTTC
J: TRBJ2-1
D: TRBD2
V: TRBV6-5
size: few

CDR3: CSVAPRGVGDTQYF
DNA: TGCAGCGTTGCTCCCAGGGGTGTGGGCGATACGCAGTATTTT
J: TRBJ2-3
D: .
V: TRBV29-1
size: few

CDR3: CASSYTGTGVYNEQFF
DNA: TGTGCCAGCAGTTATACCGGGACCGGGGTTTACAATGAGCAGTTCTTC
J: TRBJ2-1
D: .
V: TRBV6-2/TRBV6-3
size: few

CDR3: CASSGRDKGGNTIYF
DNA: TGTGCCAGCAGTGGCAGGGACAAGGGCGGAAACACCATATATTTT
J: TRBJ1-3
D: .
V: TRBV6-6
size: few

CDR3: CASSQDLGGNLSSYNEQFF
DNA: TGTGCCAGCAGCCAAGATTTAGGGGGGAACCTCAGCTCCTACAATGAGCAGTTCTTC
J: TRBJ2-1
D: .
V: TRBV3-2
size: few

CDR3: CASSLRLAGAQETQYF
DNA: TGTGCCAGCTCACTAAGACTAGCGGGAGCTCAGGAGACCCAGTACTTC
J: TRBJ2-5
D: TRBD2
V: TRBV18
size: few

CDR3: CATSPVPGQATDTQYF
DNA: TGTGCCACCTCCCCCGTTCCGGGACAGGCCACAGATACGCAGTATTTT
J: TRBJ2-3
D: TRBD1
V: TRBV2
size: few

CDR3: CASSQGDRDAGELFF
DNA: TGTGCCAGCAGCCAAGGAGACAGGGATGCCGGGGAGCTGTTTTTT
J: TRBJ2-2
D: TRBD1
V: TRBV7-3
size: few

CDR3: CASSLAQRSQETQYF
DNA: TGCGCCAGCAGCTTGGCACAAAGATCACAAGAGACCCAGTACTTC
J: TRBJ2-5
D: .
V: TRBV5-1
size: many

CDR3: CASSLVSQNTGELFF
DNA: TGTGCCAGCAGCTTAGTATCACAGAACACCGGGGAGCTGTTTTTT
J: TRBJ2-2
D: .
V: TRBV7-9
size: .

CDR3: CASSQVWTPSYEQYF
DNA: TGCGCCAGCAGCCAAGTATGGACTCCATCCTACGAGCAGTACTTC
J: TRBJ2-7
D: .
V: TRBV4-3
size: .

CDR3: CASSLTSGPGDTQYF
DNA: TGTGCCAGCAGCTTGACTAGCGGGCCAGGGGATACGCAGTATTTT
J: TRBJ2-3
D: TRBD2
V: TRBV7-9
size: .

CDR3: CASSNTGTGVGYTF
DNA: TGTGCCAGCAGCAACACCGGGACAGGGGTCGGCTACACCTTC
J: TRBJ1-2
D: TRBD1
V: TRBV7-9
size: .